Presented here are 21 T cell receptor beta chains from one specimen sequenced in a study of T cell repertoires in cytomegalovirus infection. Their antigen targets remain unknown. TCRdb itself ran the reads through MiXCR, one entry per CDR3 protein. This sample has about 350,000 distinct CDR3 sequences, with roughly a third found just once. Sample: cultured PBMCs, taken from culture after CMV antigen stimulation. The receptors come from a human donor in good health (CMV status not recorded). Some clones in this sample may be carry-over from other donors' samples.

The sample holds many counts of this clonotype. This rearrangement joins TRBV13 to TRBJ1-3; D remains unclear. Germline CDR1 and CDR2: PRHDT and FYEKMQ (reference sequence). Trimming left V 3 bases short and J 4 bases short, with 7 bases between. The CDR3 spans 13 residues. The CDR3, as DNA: TGTGCCAGCAGCTTGGAAGTGGGAAACACCATATATTTT. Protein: CASSLEVGNTIYF.

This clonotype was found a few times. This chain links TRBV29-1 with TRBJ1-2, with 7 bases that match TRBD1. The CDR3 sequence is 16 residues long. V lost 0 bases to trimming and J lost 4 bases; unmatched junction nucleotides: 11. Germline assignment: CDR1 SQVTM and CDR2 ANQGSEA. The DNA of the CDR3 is TGCAGCGTTGAAGATCTTGGGCAGGGGGTATCCTATGGCTACACCTTC. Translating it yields CSVEDLGQGVSYGYTF. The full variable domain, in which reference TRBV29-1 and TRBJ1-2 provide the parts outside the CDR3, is SAVISQKPSRDICQRGTSLTIQCQVDSQVTMMFWYRQQPGQSLTLIATANQGSEATYESGFVIDKFPISRPNLTFSTLTVSNMSPEDSSIYLCSVEDLGQGVSYGYTFGSGTRLTVV.

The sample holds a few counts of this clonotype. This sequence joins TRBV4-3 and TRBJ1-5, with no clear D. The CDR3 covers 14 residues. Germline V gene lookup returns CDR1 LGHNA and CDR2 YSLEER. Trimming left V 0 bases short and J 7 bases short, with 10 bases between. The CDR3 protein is CASSQEVSPQPQHF. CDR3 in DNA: TGCGCCAGCAGCCAAGAGGTCTCCCCCCAGCCCCAGCATTTT.

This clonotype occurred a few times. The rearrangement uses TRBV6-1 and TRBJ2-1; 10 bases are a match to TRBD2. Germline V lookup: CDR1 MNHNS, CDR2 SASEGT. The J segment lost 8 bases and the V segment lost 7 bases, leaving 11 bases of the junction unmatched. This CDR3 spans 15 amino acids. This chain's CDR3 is CASKASGSGWDEQFF. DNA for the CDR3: TGTGCCAGCAAGGCTAGCGGGAGTGGTTGGGATGAGCAGTTCTTC.

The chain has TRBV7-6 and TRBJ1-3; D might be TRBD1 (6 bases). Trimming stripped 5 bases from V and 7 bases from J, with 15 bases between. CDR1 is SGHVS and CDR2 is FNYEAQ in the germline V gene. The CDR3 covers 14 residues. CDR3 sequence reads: CASSPGTMGNTIYF. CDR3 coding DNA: TGTGCCAGCAGCCCTGGGACAATGGGCAACACCATATATTTT.

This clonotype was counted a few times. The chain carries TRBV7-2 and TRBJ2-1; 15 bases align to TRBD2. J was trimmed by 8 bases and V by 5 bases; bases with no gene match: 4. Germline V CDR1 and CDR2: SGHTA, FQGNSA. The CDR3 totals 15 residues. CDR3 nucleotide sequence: TGTGCCAGCAGCCTCGGGACTAGCGGGAGGTATGAGCAGTTCTTC. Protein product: CASSLGTSGRYEQFF.

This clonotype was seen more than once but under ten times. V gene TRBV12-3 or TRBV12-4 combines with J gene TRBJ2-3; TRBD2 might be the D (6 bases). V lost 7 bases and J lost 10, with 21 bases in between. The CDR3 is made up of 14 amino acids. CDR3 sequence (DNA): TGTGCCAGCACCCTGGAGGGCCGGGGAGAGGCGCAGTATTTT. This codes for CASTLEGRGEAQYF.

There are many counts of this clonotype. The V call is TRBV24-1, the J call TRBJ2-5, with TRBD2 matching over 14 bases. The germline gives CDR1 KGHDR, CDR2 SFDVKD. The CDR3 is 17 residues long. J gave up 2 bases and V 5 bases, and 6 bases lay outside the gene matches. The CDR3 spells CATSAWTSGRNQETQYF. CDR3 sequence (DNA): TGTGCCACCAGTGCCTGGACTAGCGGGAGGAATCAAGAGACCCAGTACTTC.

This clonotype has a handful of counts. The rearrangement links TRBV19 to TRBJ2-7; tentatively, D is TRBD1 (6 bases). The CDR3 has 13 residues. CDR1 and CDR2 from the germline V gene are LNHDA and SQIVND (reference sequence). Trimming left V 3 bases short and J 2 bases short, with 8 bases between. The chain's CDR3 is CASSITGPYEQYF. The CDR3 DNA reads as TGTGCCAGTAGTATTACAGGGCCCTACGAGCAGTACTTC.

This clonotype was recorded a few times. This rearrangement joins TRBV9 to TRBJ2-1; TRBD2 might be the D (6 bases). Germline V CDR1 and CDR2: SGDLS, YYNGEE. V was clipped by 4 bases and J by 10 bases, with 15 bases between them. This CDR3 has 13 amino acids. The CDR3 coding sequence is TGTGCCAGCAGCCCATTACTAGCCCGAGAGCAGTTCTTC. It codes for CASSPLLAREQFF.

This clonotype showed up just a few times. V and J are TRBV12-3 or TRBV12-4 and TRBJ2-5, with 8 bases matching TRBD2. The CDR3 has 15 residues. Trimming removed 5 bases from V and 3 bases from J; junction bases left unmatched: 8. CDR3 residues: CASSDGTRGEETQYF. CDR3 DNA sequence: TGTGCCAGCAGTGACGGGACTAGGGGCGAAGAGACCCAGTACTTC.

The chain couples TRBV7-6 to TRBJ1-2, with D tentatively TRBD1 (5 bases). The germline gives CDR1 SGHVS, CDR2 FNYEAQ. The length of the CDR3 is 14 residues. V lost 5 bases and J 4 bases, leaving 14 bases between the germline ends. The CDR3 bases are TGTGCCAGCAGCCCCTCGACAGAACGCTATGGCTACACCTTC. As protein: CASSPSTERYGYTF.

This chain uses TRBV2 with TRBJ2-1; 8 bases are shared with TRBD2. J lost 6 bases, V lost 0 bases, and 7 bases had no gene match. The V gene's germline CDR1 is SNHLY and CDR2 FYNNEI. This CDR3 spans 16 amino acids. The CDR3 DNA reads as TGTGCCAGCAGTGAAGCGGGGGGGACTAGTTTCAATGAGCAGTTCTTC. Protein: CASSEAGGTSFNEQFF.

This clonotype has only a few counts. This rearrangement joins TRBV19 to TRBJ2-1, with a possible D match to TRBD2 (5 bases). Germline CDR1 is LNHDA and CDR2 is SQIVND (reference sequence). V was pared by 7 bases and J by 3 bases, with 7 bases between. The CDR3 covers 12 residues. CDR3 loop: CASIDYYNEQFF. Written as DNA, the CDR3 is TGTGCCAGTATTGACTACTACAATGAGCAGTTCTTC.

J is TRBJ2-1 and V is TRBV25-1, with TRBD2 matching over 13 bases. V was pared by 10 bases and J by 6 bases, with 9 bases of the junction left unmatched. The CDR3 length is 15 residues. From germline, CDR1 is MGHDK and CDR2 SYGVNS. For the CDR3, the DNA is TGTGCCACCAGCGCGGGACTAGCGGGATTCAATGAGCAGTTCTTC. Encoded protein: CATSAGLAGFNEQFF.

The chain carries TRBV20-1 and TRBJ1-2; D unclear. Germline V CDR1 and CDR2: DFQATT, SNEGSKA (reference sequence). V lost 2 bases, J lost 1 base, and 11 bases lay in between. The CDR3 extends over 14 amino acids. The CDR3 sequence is CSARHRPVNYGYTF. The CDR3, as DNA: TGCAGTGCTAGACATCGCCCGGTTAACTATGGCTACACCTTC.

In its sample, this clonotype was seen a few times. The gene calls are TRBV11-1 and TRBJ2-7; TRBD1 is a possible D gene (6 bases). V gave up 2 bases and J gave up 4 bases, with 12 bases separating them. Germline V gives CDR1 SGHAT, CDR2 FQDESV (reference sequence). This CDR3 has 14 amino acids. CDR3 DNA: TGTGCCAGCAGCTTAACAGGGCCACCGTACGAGCAGTACTTC. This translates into CASSLTGPPYEQYF.

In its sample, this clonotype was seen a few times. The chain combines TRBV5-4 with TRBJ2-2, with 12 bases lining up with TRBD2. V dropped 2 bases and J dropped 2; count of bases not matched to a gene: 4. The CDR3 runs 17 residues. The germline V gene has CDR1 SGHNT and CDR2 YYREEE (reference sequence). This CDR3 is CASSFGLAGQNTGELFF. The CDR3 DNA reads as TGTGCCAGCAGCTTTGGACTAGCGGGGCAAAACACCGGGGAGCTGTTTTTT.

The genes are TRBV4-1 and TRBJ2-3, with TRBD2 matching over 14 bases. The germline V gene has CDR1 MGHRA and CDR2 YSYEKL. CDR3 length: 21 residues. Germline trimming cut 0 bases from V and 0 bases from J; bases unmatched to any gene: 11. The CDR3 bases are TGCGCCAGCAGCCAAGACGACTTGCGGACTAGCGGGAGGACTAGCACAGATACGCAGTATTTT. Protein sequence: CASSQDDLRTSGRTSTDTQYF.

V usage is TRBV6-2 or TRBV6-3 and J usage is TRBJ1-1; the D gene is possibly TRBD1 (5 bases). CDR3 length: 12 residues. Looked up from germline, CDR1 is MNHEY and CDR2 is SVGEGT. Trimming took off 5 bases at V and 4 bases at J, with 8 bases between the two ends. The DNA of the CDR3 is TGTGCCAGCAGTAACGGGGGCACTGAAGCTTTCTTT. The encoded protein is CASSNGGTEAFF.

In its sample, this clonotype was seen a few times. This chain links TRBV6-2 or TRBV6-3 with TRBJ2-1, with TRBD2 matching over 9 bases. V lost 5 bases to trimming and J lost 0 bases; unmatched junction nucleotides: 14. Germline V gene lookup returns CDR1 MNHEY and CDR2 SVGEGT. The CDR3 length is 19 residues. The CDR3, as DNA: TGTGCCAGCAGTGGCGGTAGTAGCGGGAGCGCGGGCTCCTACAATGAGCAGTTCTTC. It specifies CASSGGSSGSAGSYNEQFF.